This is a list of T cell receptor beta chains from one sample in a study of shared clonotypes between healthy human individuals. TCRdb's copy holds only in-frame clones and misses some; the assay was immunoSEQ multiplex PCR. The sample holds under 1 million clones, 85% to 95% seen once. Sequenced sample: naive CD8+ T cells sorted from blood. Every receptor here comes from a young man in good health. The CDR3 runs from the conserved cysteine through the conserved F or W. The order of the fields is V gene, J gene, D gene, CDR3 DNA, CDR3 protein. The D gene is left open where the match is weak.

>TRBV6-5|TRBJ2-7|TRBD2
TGTGCCAGCAGTTTAGCAGCGGGAGAGGCCGAGCAGTACTTC
CASSLAAGEAEQYF
>TRBV6-6|TRBJ2-3|NA
TGTGCCAGCAGTTACGTAGGTGGGACAGATACGCAGTATTTT
CASSYVGGTDTQYF
>TRBV29-1|TRBJ2-2|TRBD2
TGCAGCGTTGGACTAGCGGGGTTAAACACCGGGGAGCTGTTTTTT
CSVGLAGLNTGELFF
>TRBV4-3|TRBJ2-7|NA
TGCGCCAGCAGCCAAGATCGCGGTTTGTACGAGCAGTACTTC
CASSQDRGLYEQYF
>TRBV7-9|TRBJ2-1|TRBD2
TGTGCCAGCAGCTCGCGGCGGGAGGGCTCTTGGAACAATGAGCAGTTCTTC
CASSSRREGSWNNEQFF
>TRBV27|TRBJ2-1|TRBD1
TGTGCCAGCAGTTTACTGACAGGGATATTATACAATGAGCAGTTCTTC
CASSLLTGILYNEQFF
>TRBV6-1|TRBJ2-2|NA
TGTGCCAGCCTCAAACTATTCAGAAACACCGGGGAGCTGTTTTTT
CASLKLFRNTGELFF
>TRBV5-6|TRBJ2-1|NA
TGTGCCAGCAGCTCCGGAATCAGGGGTGAAGAGCAGTTCTTC
CASSSGIRGEEQFF
>TRBV5-6|TRBJ2-7|NA
TGTGCCAGCAGCTGGGACCACTCCTACGAGCAGTACTTC
CASSWDHSYEQYF
>TRBV29-1|TRBJ2-2|NA
TGCAGCGTTGAGAAGGTGGGGGCCGGGGAGCTGTTTTTT
CSVEKVGAGELFF
>TRBV6-6|TRBJ1-3|NA
TGTGCCAGCAGTCAGGGGTGGGGAAACACCATATATTTT
CASSQGWGNTIYF
>TRBV19|TRBJ2-7|TRBD2
TGTGCCAGTAGTATGGGACTAGCCCCCGAGCAGTACTTC
CASSMGLAPEQYF
>TRBV7-8|TRBJ2-5|NA
TGTGCCAGCAGCTTAATGGGTTCCACCCAGTACTTC
CASSLMGSTQYF
>TRBV19|TRBJ2-1|NA
TGTGCCAGCCGAATCGAACACCCCTACAATGAGCAGTTCTTC
CASRIEHPYNEQFF
>TRBV7-9|TRBJ2-7|NA
TGTGCCAGCAGCTTAGCGGGGGTCGAGCAGTACTTC
CASSLAGVEQYF
>TRBV11-2|TRBJ2-1|TRBD1
TGTGCCAGCAGCTTAGTAGTAGGGGGCGAGGGCGAGCAGTTCTTC
CASSLVVGGEGEQFF
>TRBV7-7|TRBJ2-7|NA
TGTGCTAGCAGCTTCCGCTCAGGCCCCGTCTACGAGCAGTACTTC
CASSFRSGPVYEQYF
>TRBV29-1|TRBJ2-2|NA
TGCAGCGTTGAAGCCTGGCAGGCACCGAACACCGGGGAGCTGTTTTTT
CSVEAWQAPNTGELFF
>TRBV7-9|TRBJ2-5|TRBD2
TGTGCCTCGACGACTAGCGGGAGGGCCGCTTTGGAACAGTACTTC
CASTTSGRAALEQYF
>TRBV7-9|TRBJ2-7|TRBD1
TGTGCCAGCAGCCCACGTGGGGACAGGATGAATTCCTACGAGCAGTACTTC
CASSPRGDRMNSYEQYF
>TRBV18|TRBJ2-2|NA
TGTGCCAGCTCACCGGATGGGGGCTACACCACCGGGGAGCTGTTTTTT
CASSPDGGYTTGELFF
>TRBV6-1|TRBJ1-1|NA
TGTGCCAGCAGTGGATCCGGTTGGGTAGCGAACACTGAAGCTTTCTTT
CASSGSGWVANTEAFF
>TRBV11-2|TRBJ2-7|TRBD2
TGTGCCAGCAGCTTAGAGGGTAGCGGGAGCTACGAGCAGTACTTC
CASSLEGSGSYEQYF
>TRBV27|TRBJ2-1|NA
TGTGCCAGCAGAAAGATGAATCTTCTCTACAATGAGCAGTTCTTC
CASRKMNLLYNEQFF